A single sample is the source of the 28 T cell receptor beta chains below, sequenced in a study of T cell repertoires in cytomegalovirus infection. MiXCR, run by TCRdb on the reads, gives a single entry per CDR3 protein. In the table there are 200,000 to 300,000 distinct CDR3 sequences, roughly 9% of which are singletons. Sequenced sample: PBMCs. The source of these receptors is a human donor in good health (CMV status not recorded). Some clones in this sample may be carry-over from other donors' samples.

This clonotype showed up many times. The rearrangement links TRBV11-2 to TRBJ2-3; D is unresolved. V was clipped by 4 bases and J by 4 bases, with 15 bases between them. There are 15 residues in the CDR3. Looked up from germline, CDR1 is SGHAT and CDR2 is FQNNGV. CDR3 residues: CASSSIPGGADTQYF. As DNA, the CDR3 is TGTGCCAGCAGCTCGATCCCCGGTGGCGCAGATACGCAGTATTTT.

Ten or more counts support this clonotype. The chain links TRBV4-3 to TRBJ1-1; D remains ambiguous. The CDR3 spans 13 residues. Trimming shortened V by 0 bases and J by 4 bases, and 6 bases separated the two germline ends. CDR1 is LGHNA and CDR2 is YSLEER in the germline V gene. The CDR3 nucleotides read TGCGCCAGCAGCCAAGATTGGAGCACTGAAGCTTTCTTT. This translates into CASSQDWSTEAFF.

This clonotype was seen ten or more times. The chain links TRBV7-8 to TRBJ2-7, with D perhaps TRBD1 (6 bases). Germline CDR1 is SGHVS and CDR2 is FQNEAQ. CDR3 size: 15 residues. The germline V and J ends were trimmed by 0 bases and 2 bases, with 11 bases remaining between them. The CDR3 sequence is CASSLASQGPYEQYF. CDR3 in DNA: TGTGCCAGCAGCTTAGCGTCACAGGGCCCCTACGAGCAGTACTTC.

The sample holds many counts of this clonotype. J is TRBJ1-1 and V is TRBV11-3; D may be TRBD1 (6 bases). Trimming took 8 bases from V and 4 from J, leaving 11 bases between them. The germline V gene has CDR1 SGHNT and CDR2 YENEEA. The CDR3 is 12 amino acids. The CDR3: CASRTGITEAFF. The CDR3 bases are TGTGCCAGCCGAACAGGGATCACTGAAGCTTTCTTT.

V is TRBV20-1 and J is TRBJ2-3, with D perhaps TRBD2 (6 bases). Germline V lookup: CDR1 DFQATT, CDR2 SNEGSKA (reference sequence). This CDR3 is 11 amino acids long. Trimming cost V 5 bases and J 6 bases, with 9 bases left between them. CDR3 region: CSARLVDTQYF. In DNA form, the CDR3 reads TGCAGTGCTCGACTAGTTGATACGCAGTATTTT.

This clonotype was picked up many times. The CDR3 is CASSLPGQGTHGYTF. CDR3 coding DNA: TGTGCCAGCAGTTTACCGGGACAGGGGACCCATGGCTACACCTTC. The rearrangement joins TRBV28 to TRBJ1-2, with 10 bases identical to TRBD1. The germline gives CDR1 MDHEN, CDR2 SYDVKM. This CDR3 is built from 15 residues. Trimming took 2 bases from V and 6 from J; bases not matched to a gene: 6.

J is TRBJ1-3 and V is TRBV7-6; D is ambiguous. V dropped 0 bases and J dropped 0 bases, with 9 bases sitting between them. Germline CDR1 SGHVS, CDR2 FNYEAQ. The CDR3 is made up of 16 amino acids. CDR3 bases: TGTGCCAGCAGCTTAGCGTTCACGGCCTCTGGAAACACCATATATTTT. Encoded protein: CASSLAFTASGNTIYF.

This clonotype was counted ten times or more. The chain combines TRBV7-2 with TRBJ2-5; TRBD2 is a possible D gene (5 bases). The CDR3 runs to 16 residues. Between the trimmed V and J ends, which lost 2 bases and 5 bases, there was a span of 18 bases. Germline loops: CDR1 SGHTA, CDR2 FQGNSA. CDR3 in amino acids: CASSLNPGLGGETQYF. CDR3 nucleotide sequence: TGTGCCAGCAGCTTAAACCCGGGGTTAGGCGGGGAGACCCAGTACTTC.

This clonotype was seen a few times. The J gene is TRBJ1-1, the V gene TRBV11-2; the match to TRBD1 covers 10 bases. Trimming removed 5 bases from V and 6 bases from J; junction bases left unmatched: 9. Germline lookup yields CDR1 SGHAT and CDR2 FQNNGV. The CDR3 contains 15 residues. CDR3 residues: CASSKDRGLVAEAFF. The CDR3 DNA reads TGTGCCAGCAGCAAAGACAGGGGGCTGGTCGCTGAAGCTTTCTTT. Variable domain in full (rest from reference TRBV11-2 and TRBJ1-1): EAGVAQSPRYKIIEKRQSVAFWCNPISGHATLYWYQQILGQGPKLLIQFQNNGVVDDSQLPKDRFSAERLKGVDSTLKIQPAKLEDSAVYLCASSKDRGLVAEAFFGQGTRLTVV.

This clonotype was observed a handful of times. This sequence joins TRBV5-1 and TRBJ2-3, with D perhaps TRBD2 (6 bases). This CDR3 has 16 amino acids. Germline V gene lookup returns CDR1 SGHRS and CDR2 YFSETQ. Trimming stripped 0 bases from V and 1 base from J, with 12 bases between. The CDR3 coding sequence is TGCGCCAGCAGCTTGGGGAGCGGAGGGGGCACAGATACGCAGTATTTT. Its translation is CASSLGSGGGTDTQYF. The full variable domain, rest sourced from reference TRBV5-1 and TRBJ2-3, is KAGVTQTPRYLIKTRGQQVTLSCSPISGHRSVSWYQQTPGQGLQFLFEYFSETQRNKGNFPGRFSGRQFSNSRSEMNVSTLELGDSALYLCASSLGSGGGTDTQYFGPGTRLTVL.

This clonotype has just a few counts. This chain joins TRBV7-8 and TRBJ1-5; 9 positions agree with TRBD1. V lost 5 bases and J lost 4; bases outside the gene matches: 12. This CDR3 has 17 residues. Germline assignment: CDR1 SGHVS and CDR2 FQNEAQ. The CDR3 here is CASSPRDRAVLNQPQHF. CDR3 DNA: TGTGCCAGCAGCCCGCGGGACAGGGCCGTTCTTAATCAGCCCCAGCATTTT.

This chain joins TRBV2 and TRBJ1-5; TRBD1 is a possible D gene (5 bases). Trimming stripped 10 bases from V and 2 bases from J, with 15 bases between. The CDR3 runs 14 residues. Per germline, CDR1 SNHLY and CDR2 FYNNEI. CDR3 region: CATRSGQGNQPQHF. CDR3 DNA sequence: TGTGCCACTCGCTCGGGGCAAGGCAATCAGCCCCAGCATTTT.

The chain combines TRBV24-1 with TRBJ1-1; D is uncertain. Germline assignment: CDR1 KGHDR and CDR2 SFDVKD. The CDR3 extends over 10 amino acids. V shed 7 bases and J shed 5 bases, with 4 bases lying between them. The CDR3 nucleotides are TGTGCCACCAGCAAAACTGAAGCTTTCTTT. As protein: CATSKTEAFF.

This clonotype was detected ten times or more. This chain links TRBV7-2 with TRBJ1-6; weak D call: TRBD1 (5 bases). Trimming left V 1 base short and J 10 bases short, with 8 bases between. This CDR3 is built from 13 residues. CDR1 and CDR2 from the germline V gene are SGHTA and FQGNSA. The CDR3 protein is CASSLEQDSPLHF. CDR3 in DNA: TGTGCCAGCAGCTTAGAACAGGACTCACCCCTCCACTTT.

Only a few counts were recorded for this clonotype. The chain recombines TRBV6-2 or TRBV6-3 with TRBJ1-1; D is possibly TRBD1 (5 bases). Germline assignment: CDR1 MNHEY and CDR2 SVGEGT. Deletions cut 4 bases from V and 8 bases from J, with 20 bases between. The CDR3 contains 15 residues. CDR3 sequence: CASSSDGRPGKEAFF. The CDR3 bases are TGTGCCAGCAGTTCGGACGGCCGACCAGGGAAGGAAGCTTTCTTT.

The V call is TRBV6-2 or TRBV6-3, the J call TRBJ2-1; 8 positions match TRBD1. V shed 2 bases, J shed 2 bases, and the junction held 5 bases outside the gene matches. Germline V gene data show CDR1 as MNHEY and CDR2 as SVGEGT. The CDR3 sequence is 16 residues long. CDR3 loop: CASSYPTGVTYNEQFF. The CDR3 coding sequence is TGTGCCAGCAGTTACCCGACAGGGGTTACCTACAATGAGCAGTTCTTC.

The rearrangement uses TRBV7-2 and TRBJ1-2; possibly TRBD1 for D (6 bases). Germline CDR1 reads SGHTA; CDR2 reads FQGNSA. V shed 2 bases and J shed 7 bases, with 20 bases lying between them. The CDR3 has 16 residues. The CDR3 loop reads CASSLTGQGSRGGYTF. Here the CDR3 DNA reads TGTGCCAGCAGCTTAACGGGGCAGGGGTCTAGAGGTGGCTACACCTTC.

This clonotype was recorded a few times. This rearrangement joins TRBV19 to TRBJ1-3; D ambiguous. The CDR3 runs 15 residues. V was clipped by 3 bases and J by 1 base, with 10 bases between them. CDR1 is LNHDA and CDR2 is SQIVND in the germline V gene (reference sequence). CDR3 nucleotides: TGTGCCAGTAGTATTCGAGGTGCTTCTGGAAACACCATATATTTT. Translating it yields CASSIRGASGNTIYF.

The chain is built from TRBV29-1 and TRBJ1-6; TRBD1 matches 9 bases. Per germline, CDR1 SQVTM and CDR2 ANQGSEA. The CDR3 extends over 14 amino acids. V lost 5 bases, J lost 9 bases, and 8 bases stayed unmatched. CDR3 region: CSVRLTGGGSPLHF. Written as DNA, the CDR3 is TGCAGCGTTCGCCTGACAGGGGGAGGTTCACCCCTCCACTTT.

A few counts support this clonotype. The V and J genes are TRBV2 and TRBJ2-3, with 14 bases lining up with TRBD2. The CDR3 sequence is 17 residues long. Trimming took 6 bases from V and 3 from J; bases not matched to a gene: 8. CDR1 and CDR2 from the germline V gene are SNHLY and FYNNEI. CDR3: CASRHLGLAGETDTQYF. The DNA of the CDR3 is TGTGCCAGCAGACACCTGGGACTAGCGGGAGAGACAGATACGCAGTATTTT.

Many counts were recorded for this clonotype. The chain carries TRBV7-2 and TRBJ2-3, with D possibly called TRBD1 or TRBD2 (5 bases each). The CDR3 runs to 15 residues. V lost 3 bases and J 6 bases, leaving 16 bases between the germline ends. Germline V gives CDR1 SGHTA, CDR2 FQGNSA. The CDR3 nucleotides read TGTGCCAGCAGCTTGAGGGGCCCCGGGGTGGATACGCAGTATTTT. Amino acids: CASSLRGPGVDTQYF.

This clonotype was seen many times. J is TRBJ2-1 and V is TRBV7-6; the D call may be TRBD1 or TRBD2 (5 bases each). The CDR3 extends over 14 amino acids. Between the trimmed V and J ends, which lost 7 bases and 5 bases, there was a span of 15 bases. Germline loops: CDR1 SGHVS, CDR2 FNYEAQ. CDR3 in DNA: TGTGCCAGCACGAACGGGGCCCTCGACAATGAGCAGTTCTTC. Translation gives CASTNGALDNEQFF.

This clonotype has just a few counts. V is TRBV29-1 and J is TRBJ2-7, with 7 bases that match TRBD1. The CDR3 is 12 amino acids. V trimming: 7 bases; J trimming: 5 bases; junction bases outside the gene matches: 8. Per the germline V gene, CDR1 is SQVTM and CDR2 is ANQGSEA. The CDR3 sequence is CSARQGSHEQYF. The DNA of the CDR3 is TGCAGCGCCCGACAGGGAAGTCACGAGCAGTACTTC.

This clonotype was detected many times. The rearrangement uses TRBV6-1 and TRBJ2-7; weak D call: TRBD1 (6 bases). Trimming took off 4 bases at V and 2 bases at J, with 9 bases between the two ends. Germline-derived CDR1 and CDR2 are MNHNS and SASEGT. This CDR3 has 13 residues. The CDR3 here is CASSAGTTYEQYF. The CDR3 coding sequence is TGTGCCAGCAGTGCCGGGACAACCTACGAGCAGTACTTC.

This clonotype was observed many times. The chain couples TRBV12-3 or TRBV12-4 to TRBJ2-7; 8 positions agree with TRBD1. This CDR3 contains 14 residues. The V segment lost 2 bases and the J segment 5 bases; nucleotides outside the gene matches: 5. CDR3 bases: TGTGCCAGCAGTTTATCAGGGGGCAGGAACGAGCAGTACTTC. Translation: CASSLSGGRNEQYF.

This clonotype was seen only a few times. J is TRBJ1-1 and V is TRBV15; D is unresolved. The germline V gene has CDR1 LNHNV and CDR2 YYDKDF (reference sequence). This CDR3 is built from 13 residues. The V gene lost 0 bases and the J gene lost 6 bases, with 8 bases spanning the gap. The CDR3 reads CATSRDFLSEAFF. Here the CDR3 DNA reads TGTGCCACCAGCAGAGATTTTTTGTCTGAAGCTTTCTTT.

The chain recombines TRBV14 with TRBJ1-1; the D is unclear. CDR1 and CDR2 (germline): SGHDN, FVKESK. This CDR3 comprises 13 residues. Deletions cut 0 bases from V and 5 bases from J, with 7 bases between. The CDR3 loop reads CASSQDPWTEAFF. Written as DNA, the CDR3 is TGTGCCAGCAGCCAAGATCCCTGGACTGAAGCTTTCTTT.

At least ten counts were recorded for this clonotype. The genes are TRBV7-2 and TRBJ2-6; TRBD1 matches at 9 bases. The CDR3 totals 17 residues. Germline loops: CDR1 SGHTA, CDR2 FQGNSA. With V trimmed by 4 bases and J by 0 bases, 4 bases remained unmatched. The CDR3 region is CASSSGQGRSGANVLTF. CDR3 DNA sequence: TGTGCCAGCAGCTCGGGACAGGGCCGCTCTGGGGCCAACGTCCTGACTTTC.